A single sample is the source of the 3 T cell receptor beta chains below, sequenced in a study of blood T cell repertoires in COVID-19. Assay used: immunoSEQ multiplex PCR; TCRdb lists only in-frame clones, some missing. The table includes approximately 190,000 clones, 88% detected once. Sequencing input: peripheral blood. The receptors derive from a man aged 70-80 years with active or convalescent COVID-19.

The chain employs TRBV6-5 and TRBJ2-7; no clear D gene. The V end lost 6 bases, the J end lost 5 bases, and 8 bases lay between the germline ends. The CDR3 extends over 11 amino acids. Germline V gene lookup returns CDR1 MNHEY and CDR2 SVGAGI. CDR3 nucleotides: TGTGCCAGCAGGGTTGTAGACGAGCAGTACTTC. Protein: CASRVVDEQYF.

The chain recombines TRBV5-1 with TRBJ2-7; 9 positions agree with TRBD1. The CDR3 has 13 residues. V lost 3 bases to trimming and J lost 4 bases; unmatched junction nucleotides: 2. Germline loops: CDR1 SGHRS, CDR2 YFSETQ. Here the CDR3 reads CASSSGTGYEQYF. The DNA for the CDR3 is TGCGCCAGCAGCTCCGGGACAGGGTACGAGCAGTACTTC. The whole variable domain, remainder taken from reference TRBV5-1 and TRBJ2-7, is KAGVTQTPRYLIKTRGQQVTLSCSPISGHRSVSWYQQTPGQGLQFLFEYFSETQRNKGNFPGRFSGRQFSNSRSEMNVSTLELGDSALYLCASSSGTGYEQYFGPGTRLTVT.

V gene TRBV5-1 combines with J gene TRBJ1-3; 7 bases map to TRBD1. The CDR3 sequence is 15 residues long. Germline values: CDR1 SGHRS, CDR2 YFSETQ. J lost 2 bases, V lost 4 bases, and 6 bases had no gene match. CDR3 DNA: TGCGCCAGCAGCCCCCCGACAGGGACTGGAAACACCATATATTTT. It is translated as CASSPPTGTGNTIYF.